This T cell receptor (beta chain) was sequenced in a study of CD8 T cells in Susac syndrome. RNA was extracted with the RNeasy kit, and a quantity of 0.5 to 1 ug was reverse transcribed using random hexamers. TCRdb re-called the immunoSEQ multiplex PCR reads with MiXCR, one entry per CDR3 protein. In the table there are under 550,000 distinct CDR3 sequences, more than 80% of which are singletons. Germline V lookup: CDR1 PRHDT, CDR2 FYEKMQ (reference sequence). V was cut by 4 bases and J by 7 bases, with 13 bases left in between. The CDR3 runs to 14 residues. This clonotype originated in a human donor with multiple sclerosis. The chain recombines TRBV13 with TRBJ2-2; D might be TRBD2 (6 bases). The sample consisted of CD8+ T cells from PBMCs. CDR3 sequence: CASSSEGAGGELFF. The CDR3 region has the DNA TGTGCCAGCAGCTCTGAGGGAGCGGGCGGGGAGCTGTTTTTT.